These 32 T cell receptor beta chains share one sample of origin, sequenced in a study of blood T cells in healthy people across ages. Sample-barcoded 5' priming and a J-beta primer mix drove a second PCR of roughly 7 to 11 cycles. TCRdb ran MiXCR on the 5' RACE reads and lists one entry per CDR3 protein. This table holds 1.2 million to 1.5 million distinct CDR3 sequences, almost 60% found once. Sequencing input: blood. The receptor source for this set is a man between 18 and 35 years old in good health.

V and J are TRBV29-1 and TRBJ2-7, with 10 positions matching TRBD2. CDR3 length equals 13 residues. V was pared by 6 bases and J by 4 bases, with 6 bases of the junction left unmatched. Germline V gene data show CDR1 as SQVTM and CDR2 as ANQGSEA. DNA for the CDR3: TGCAGCGTGGGACTAGCGTTGAAATACGAGCAGTACTTC. Protein sequence: CSVGLALKYEQYF.

The chain uses TRBV10-3 and TRBJ2-3; tentative D call: TRBD2 (5 bases). The CDR3 has 16 residues. CDR1 is ENHRY and CDR2 is SYGVKD in the germline V gene. Trimming took off 3 bases at V and 5 bases at J, with 18 bases between the two ends. The CDR3 DNA reads as TGTGCCATCAGTGACGGACCGGCAGGAGGCGGAGATACGCAGTATTTT. The encoded protein is CAISDGPAGGGDTQYF.

This clonotype was detected once. The chain uses TRBV27 and TRBJ2-5; 12 nucleotides align to TRBD2. The CDR3 runs 15 residues. Trimming cost V 3 bases and J 4 bases; bases outside gene matches: 3. In germline, CDR1 is MNHEY, CDR2 SMNVEV (reference sequence). In DNA, the CDR3 is TGTGCCAGCAGTTTCCTAGCGGGAGGGCTAGAGACCCAGTACTTC. Protein sequence: CASSFLAGGLETQYF.

The chain employs TRBV11-2 and TRBJ1-1; tentatively, D is TRBD1 (6 bases). Germline CDR1 and CDR2: SGHAT and FQNNGV. The CDR3 has 13 residues. Trimming shortened V by 1 base and J by 10 bases, and 13 bases separated the two germline ends. The CDR3 region is CASSLVSGDGAFF. CDR3 sequence (DNA): TGTGCCAGCAGCTTAGTTTCAGGGGATGGAGCTTTCTTT. Complete variable domain (other parts from reference TRBV11-2 and TRBJ1-1): EAGVAQSPRYKIIEKRQSVAFWCNPISGHATLYWYQQILGQGPKLLIQFQNNGVVDDSQLPKDRFSAERLKGVDSTLKIQPAKLEDSAVYLCASSLVSGDGAFFGQGTRLTVV.

This chain joins TRBV10-1 and TRBJ1-6; D gene ambiguous. CDR1 and CDR2 (germline): WNHNN, SYGVQD (reference sequence). This CDR3 has 16 amino acids. With 3 bases removed from V and 4 bases from J, the gap between germline ends came to 13 bases. CDR3 sequence: CASSEGWKTYNSPLHF. The CDR3 region has the DNA TGCGCCAGCAGTGAAGGGTGGAAGACTTATAATTCACCCCTCCACTTT.

The V call is TRBV7-9, the J call TRBJ1-4; 7 bases agree with TRBD1. Germline CDR1 SEHNR, CDR2 FQNEAQ (reference sequence). The CDR3 is 15 amino acids. The ends lost 5 bases at V and 8 bases at J; junction bases unmatched: 11. In DNA, the CDR3 is TGTGCCAGCAGCAGAGGCCAGGGGGGGAACGAAAAACTGTTTTTT. Its protein product is CASSRGQGGNEKLFF.

In DNA form, the CDR3 reads TGCGCCAGCAGCTTGGAGACTAGCGGGAGGATCGGTGAGCAGTTCTTC. Translated, it gives CASSLETSGRIGEQFF. This sequence joins TRBV5-1 and TRBJ2-1, with 13 nucleotides matching TRBD2. V lost 0 bases to trimming and J lost 9 bases; unmatched junction nucleotides: 6. Looked up from germline, CDR1 is SGHRS and CDR2 is YFSETQ. CDR3 length equals 16 residues.

The V call is TRBV15, the J call TRBJ2-5; D uncertain. Per the germline V gene, CDR1 is LNHNV and CDR2 is YYDKDF (reference sequence). The CDR3 has 17 amino acids. V gave up 0 bases and J gave up 3 bases, with 17 bases separating them. The CDR3 DNA reads as TGTGCCACCAGCAGAGAAAACGGATGGTGGGTAAAAGAGACCCAGTACTTC. The encoded protein is CATSRENGWWVKETQYF.

J is TRBJ2-6 and V is TRBV20-1; D unresolved. Trimming stripped 5 bases from V and 4 bases from J, with 12 bases between. Germline-derived CDR1 and CDR2 are DFQATT and SNEGSKA (reference sequence). The CDR3 length is 14 residues. CDR3 region: CSAFSVGGANVLTF. CDR3 DNA sequence: TGCAGTGCTTTCTCGGTGGGGGGGGCCAACGTCCTGACTTTC.

This clonotype was seen a few times. A junction end diverges from the germline sequence, so it may reflect a read error. V and J are TRBV12-3 or TRBV12-4 and TRBJ1-2, with D tentatively TRBD1 (5 bases). This CDR3 has 13 amino acids. CDR3 protein: CASSFVRGYGYTF. CDR3 DNA sequence: TGTGCCAGCAGTTTTGTTAGGGGCTATGGCTATACCTTC.

The chain has TRBV27 and TRBJ2-4; D gene ambiguous. The better agreement between TRBJ2-7 and the DNA end casts doubt on the J call. The CDR3 has 14 residues. Germline loops: CDR1 MNHEY, CDR2 SMNVEV (reference sequence). CDR3 nucleotides: TGTGCCAGCAGCTTCAGGTTGAGCTCCTACGAGCAGTACTTC. Its protein product is CASSFRLSSYEQYF.

The V call is TRBV7-9, the J call TRBJ2-3, with TRBD1 matching 12 bases. The junction had 9 bases not matched to a gene; V was cut back by 0 bases and J by 11 bases. The germline V gene encodes CDR1 SEHNR and CDR2 FQNEAQ (reference sequence). The CDR3 length is 16 residues. The CDR3 loop reads CASSLAVGQGAEMQYF. The CDR3 nucleotides are TGTGCCAGCAGCTTAGCGGTGGGACAGGGGGCTGAGATGCAGTATTTT. Variable domain in full (rest from reference TRBV7-9 and TRBJ2-3): DTGVSQNPRHKITKRGQNVTFRCDPISEHNRLYWYRQTLGQGPEFLTYFQNEAQLEKSRLLSDRFSAERPKGSFSTLEIQRTEQGDSAMYLCASSLAVGQGAEMQYFGPGTRLTVL.

This chain uses TRBV9 with TRBJ2-3; 10 bases align to TRBD2. Germline V gives CDR1 SGDLS, CDR2 YYNGEE. V shed 0 bases, J shed 4 bases, and the junction held 5 bases outside the gene matches. CDR3 size: 16 residues. The CDR3 loop reads CASSVELAGVPDTQYF. The CDR3 DNA reads TGTGCCAGCAGCGTAGAGCTAGCGGGAGTCCCAGATACGCAGTATTTT.

V usage is TRBV9 and J usage is TRBJ2-1; D might be TRBD1 or TRBD2, each matching 5 bases. The germline V gene encodes CDR1 SGDLS and CDR2 YYNGEE. Trimming removed 1 base from V and 0 bases from J, with 11 bases in between. The CDR3 extends over 16 amino acids. CDR3 sequence reads: CASSVWGTTSYNEQFF. The CDR3 region has the DNA TGTGCCAGCAGCGTATGGGGGACCACCTCCTACAATGAGCAGTTCTTC.

In this sample, this clonotype turned up a few times. The rearrangement uses TRBV29-1 and TRBJ2-1; no clear D gene. The CDR3 contains 14 residues. Germline lookup yields CDR1 SQVTM and CDR2 ANQGSEA. V was trimmed by 7 bases and J by 0 bases, leaving 13 bases between them. CDR3 amino acids: CSGHTVSSYNEQFF. CDR3 in DNA: TGCAGCGGACACACGGTTAGCTCCTACAATGAGCAGTTCTTC.

V gene TRBV4-1 combines with J gene TRBJ1-2; D is uncertain. The CDR3 loop spans 16 amino acids. V was shortened by 4 bases and J by 4 bases, with 19 bases between the two germline ends. Germline V CDR1 and CDR2: MGHRA, YSYEKL. CDR3 loop: CASSPARTLETYGYTF. The CDR3 DNA sequence: TGCGCCAGCAGCCCGGCGCGGACCCTTGAGACCTATGGCTACACCTTC.

This clonotype was seen only a few times. The rearrangement links TRBV18 to TRBJ2-3, with TRBD2 matching 11 bases. J gave up 7 bases and V 4 bases, and 7 bases lay outside the gene matches. The germline gives CDR1 KGHSH, CDR2 LQKENI. The CDR3 sequence is 15 residues long. The CDR3 region is CASSHSGRASYTQYF. The CDR3 nucleotides are TGTGCCAGCTCACATAGCGGGAGGGCCTCATATACGCAGTATTTT.

The chain uses TRBV6-6 and TRBJ2-7, with D perhaps being TRBD1 or TRBD2 (5 bases each). Germline CDR1 reads MNHNY; CDR2 reads SVGAGI (reference sequence). V was clipped by 2 bases and J by 2 bases, with 13 bases between them. This CDR3 has 15 residues. CDR3 sequence reads: CASSYHRDLPYEQYF. Written as DNA, the CDR3 is TGTGCCAGCAGTTACCACCGGGACCTTCCCTACGAGCAGTACTTC.

The rearrangement joins TRBV7-6 to TRBJ2-7; D might be TRBD2 (6 bases). CDR1 and CDR2 from the germline V gene are SGHVS and FNYEAQ. This CDR3 is 13 amino acids long. The V end was cut by 11 bases, the J end by 7 bases, with 21 bases between. The CDR3 spells CACMEGFLGEQYF. CDR3 coding DNA: TGTGCCTGCATGGAGGGATTTTTGGGTGAGCAGTACTTC.

The rearrangement links TRBV11-2 to TRBJ2-7, with D tentatively TRBD1 (5 bases). With 0 bases removed from V and 4 bases from J, the gap between germline ends came to 13 bases. CDR3 length: 15 amino acids. Germline CDR1 reads SGHAT; CDR2 reads FQNNGV. The DNA of the CDR3 is TGTGCCAGCAGCTTAGAGGCAGGGATGCTTTACGAGCAGTACTTC. This translates into CASSLEAGMLYEQYF.

The chain has TRBV4-3 and TRBJ2-4, with 9 bases identical to TRBD1. From germline, CDR1 is LGHNA and CDR2 YSLEER. V was clipped by 5 bases and J by 8 bases; unmatched bases: 7. The length of the CDR3 is 14 residues. In DNA, the CDR3 is TGCGCCAGCAGCATTGGACAGGGGTTGGACATTCAGTACTTC. Protein sequence: CASSIGQGLDIQYF.

The chain uses TRBV10-3 and TRBJ1-5; no clear D gene. The CDR3 runs to 13 residues. CDR1 and CDR2 from the germline V gene are ENHRY and SYGVKD. V dropped 8 bases and J dropped 7 bases, with 15 bases sitting between them. Here the CDR3 reads CAIGVDEGQPQHF. The CDR3 DNA sequence: TGTGCCATCGGGGTGGACGAGGGCCAGCCCCAGCATTTT.

The rearrangement uses TRBV20-1 and TRBJ1-2, with TRBD1 matching 8 bases. The germline gives CDR1 DFQATT, CDR2 SNEGSKA (reference sequence). This CDR3 contains 14 residues. The CDR3 DNA reads as TGCAGCATTCAGGACAGGGCCCGGAACTATGGCTACACCTTC. Translated: CSIQDRARNYGYTF.

The chain links TRBV20-1 to TRBJ2-3, with D possibly TRBD2 on 6 matching bases. Germline V lookup: CDR1 DFQATT, CDR2 SNEGSKA (reference sequence). Between the trimmed V and J ends, which lost 6 bases and 2 bases, there was a span of 15 bases. This CDR3 has 14 amino acids. The CDR3 protein is CSARRGSFTDTQYF. The CDR3 DNA sequence: TGCAGTGCCCGGCGGGGTTCATTCACAGATACGCAGTATTTT.

Regarding this clonotype: It may be a read error: a sequence one base away is much more abundant. The chain employs TRBV20-1 and TRBJ2-1, with D maybe TRBD2 (6 bases). The length of the CDR3 is 13 residues. V lost 1 base, J lost 7 bases, and 11 bases lay in between. The V gene's germline CDR1 is DFQATT and CDR2 SNEGSKA (reference sequence). The DNA of the CDR3 is TGCAGTGCTAGAGTCCTAGGAGGGAATGAGCAGTTCTTC. It specifies CSARVLGGNEQFF.

The rearrangement links TRBV20-1 to TRBJ2-5; no reliable D call. Near its end, the DNA agrees better with TRBJ2-7, so the J call may be wrong. Germline CDR1 DFQATT, CDR2 SNEGSKA (reference sequence). The CDR3 totals 13 residues. This CDR3 is CSASKGRTYEQYF. The CDR3 coding sequence is TGCAGTGCTAGTAAAGGTAGAACCTACGAGCAGTACTTC.

The chain is built from TRBV12-5 and TRBJ2-4, with 14 bases that match TRBD2. CDR3 length equals 20 residues. Trimming took 2 bases from V and 1 from J; bases not matched to a gene: 10. Germline-derived CDR1 and CDR2 are LGHNT and FRNRAP. CDR3 sequence (DNA): TGTGCTAGTGGTTTGAAACCGGGACTAGCGGGAGTGGGTGCCAAAAACATTCAGTACTTC. Encoded protein: CASGLKPGLAGVGAKNIQYF. The complete variable domain, with remaining parts taken from reference TRBV12-5 and TRBJ2-4, reads DARVTQTPRHKVTEMGQEVTMRCQPILGHNTVFWYRQTMMQGLELLAYFRNRAPLDDSGMPKDRFSAEMPDATLATLKIQPSEPRDSAVYFCASGLKPGLAGVGAKNIQYFGAGTRLSVL.

This chain connects TRBV7-9 to TRBJ2-1, with TRBD1 matching 8 bases. CDR3 length equals 14 residues. J was trimmed by 5 bases and V by 4 bases; bases with no gene match: 4. The germline gives CDR1 SEHNR, CDR2 FQNEAQ (reference sequence). This CDR3 reads CASSWGTGDNEQFF. The DNA of the CDR3 is TGTGCCAGCAGCTGGGGGACAGGAGACAATGAGCAGTTCTTC.

The rearrangement links TRBV6-1 to TRBJ1-6, with a weak D call TRBD1 (5 bases). The CDR3 runs 17 residues. V shed 2 bases and J shed 3 bases, with 14 bases lying between them. Germline V gene lookup returns CDR1 MNHNS and CDR2 SASEGT. Here the CDR3 reads CASSETSPGGYNSPLHF. DNA of the CDR3: TGTGCCAGCAGTGAAACCTCCCCGGGGGGCTATAATTCACCCCTCCACTTT.

The chain has TRBV13 and TRBJ2-7; D remains unclear. V lost 0 bases to trimming and J lost 6 bases, with 12 bases between them. Germline-derived CDR1 and CDR2 are PRHDT and FYEKMQ (reference sequence). CDR3 size: 14 residues. The CDR3 protein is CASSLGGVGIEQYF. In DNA form, the CDR3 reads TGTGCCAGCAGCTTAGGGGGCGTGGGGATCGAGCAGTACTTC.

For the CDR3, the DNA is TGTGCCAGCAGCCCCCCGGCAGGGGGCTTATACGAGCAGTACTTC. It translates to CASSPPAGGLYEQYF. The chain is built from TRBV28 and TRBJ2-7; 8 bases align to TRBD1. V trimming: 6 bases; J trimming: 4 bases; junction bases outside the gene matches: 11. The CDR3 contains 15 residues. Germline V gives CDR1 MDHEN, CDR2 SYDVKM. The entire variable domain, with the rest obtained from reference TRBV28 and TRBJ2-7, is as follows: DVKVTQSSRYLVKRTGEKVFLECVQDMDHENMFWYRQDPGLGLRLIYFSYDVKMKEKGDIPEGYSVSREKKERFSLILESASTNQTSMYLCASSPPAGGLYEQYFGPGTRLTVT.

This chain joins TRBV4-3 and TRBJ2-3; TRBD1 matches 9 bases. The CDR3 runs 14 residues. Trimming at V came to 8 bases and at J to 3 bases, leaving 6 bases not matched to a gene. The V gene's germline CDR1 is LGHNA and CDR2 YSLEER. CDR3 region: CASSTGGWTDTQYF. As DNA, the CDR3 is TGCGCCAGCTCCACAGGGGGCTGGACAGATACGCAGTATTTT.